Each of the 3 T cell receptor beta chains below was sequenced from the same sample in a study of vaccination effects on CD4 cells after COVID-19 (dated by TCRdb to 2021 to 2024). Which antigens these TCRs recognize remains unknown. The ViraFEST assay stimulated PBMC with viral peptide pools and then used TCR sequencing to identify antigen-specific CD4+ T cell clonotypes by expansion. After 10 days of culture, CD4+ T cells were isolated with the EasySep CD4+ T cell isolation kit. Two doses of either the BNT162b2 or the mRNA-1273 mRNA SARS-CoV-2 vaccine were administered to participants. Receptor libraries were prepared by the immunoSEQ multiplex PCR assay. TCRdb carries this immuneACCESS record with in-frame sequences only. Its versions omit some clonotypes, under half of them owing to an unresolved V gene in the studies checked, with the rest unexplained. This sample lists roughly 14,000 clones; roughly 72% were detected once. In total, the top ten clones hold roughly 9.7% of the sample.

Sequences were derived from CD4+ T cells from PBMCs cultured with SARS-CoV-2 spike peptides, sampled after COVID-19 vaccination. The cell subset or site label on this specimen signifies: SARS-CoV-2 spike overlapping peptide pool stimulation. The receptors here all came from a human donor who received a COVID-19 vaccine.

This clone was seen once. The chain has TRBV5-1 and TRBJ1-1; TRBD1 might be the D (6 bases). The length of the CDR3 is 13 residues. Germline lookup yields CDR1 SGHRS and CDR2 YFSETQ. V dropped 1 base and J dropped 7 bases, with 11 bases sitting between them. As DNA, the CDR3 is TGCGCCAGCAGCTTGCCTGACAGGATTGAAGCTTTCTTT. Protein sequence: CASSLPDRIEAFF.

This chain uses TRBV10-3 with TRBJ1-6, with D unresolved. V lost 3 bases, J lost 7 bases, and 10 bases lay in between. Germline V CDR1 and CDR2: ENHRY, SYGVKD. The CDR3 runs to 14 residues. The CDR3 bases are TGTGCCATCAGTGACGGGTCAACCAATTCACCCCTCCACTTT. This gives the protein CAISDGSTNSPLHF.

This clone was counted once. CDR3 sequence (DNA): TGCGCCAGCAGCCAAGGGTCCTTTGGTTCTTATGGCTACACCTTC. This translates into CASSQGSFGSYGYTF. The chain combines TRBV4-1 with TRBJ1-2; D is uncertain. This CDR3 spans 15 amino acids. The germline gives CDR1 MGHRA, CDR2 YSYEKL. With 1 base removed from V and 5 bases from J, the gap between germline ends came to 14 bases.